The entry below gives a single TCR beta chain sequence along with its context. The sequence runs out 3 residues before the end of the CDR3; the remainder is reconstructed from the germline J gene. Here immunoSEQ multiplex PCR was the method, and the copy in TCRdb shows in-frame clones only, minus some. This repertoire includes approximately 35,000 clones. This sample is drawn from a study of T cells in women clearing cervical HPV infection. Trimming at V came to 0 bases and at J to 2 bases, leaving 8 bases not matched to a gene. The CDR3 contains 16 residues. Germline V CDR1 and CDR2: DFQATT, SNEGSKA (reference sequence).

This clonotype was obtained from a woman between 18 and 75 years old with a cervical HPV16 infection that either progressed to CIN3+ or cleared (not recorded which). This chain links TRBV20-1 with TRBJ1-1, with TRBD1 identical over 8 bases. Sequencing input: blood buffy coat. CDR3 DNA (partial): TGCAGTGCTAGAGATTTTGGGACAGGATCTAACACTGAA. Protein: CSARDFGTGSNTE. The entire CDR3 sequence reads CSARDFGTGSNTEAFF.